A single TCR beta chain is shown here with its context. Its cognate antigen has yet to be identified. No base-level quality is on record; no much larger clone is a single base apart. Preparation of the library involved the immunoSEQ multiplex PCR assay. The hsTCRB Kit was used according to the manufacturer's protocol to amplify rearranged TCR beta chain sequences. Sequencing of TCRB libraries was carried out on an Illumina MiSeq. In the source study's methods: The kit vendor's proprietary platform handled demultiplexing, trimming and gene mapping. As stored in TCRdb, this immuneACCESS dataset retains in-frame rearrangements with V and J assigned. A fraction of the clones does not appear; measured against another copy, unresolved V genes explain less than half of the discrepancy, and the remainder lacks a known reason. The D gene and trimming were derived from the DNA, and the V and J assignments and clone size from that table. The table for this sample lists 70,000 or so clones; about 87% of them were counted only once. The ten top clones hold 1.5% to 2.5% of the sample.

From cysteine to phenylalanine, the CDR3 is 14 amino acids long. Only the CDR3 DNA stays, 42 bases, in frame from base 1. Compared with germline, V lacks 5 bases and J lacks 0 bases; bases without a gene match: 0. The germline V gene (reference sequence) sets CDR1 to GTSNPN and CDR2 to SVGIG. This sample was taken from a study of a mutant IDH1 vaccine in newly diagnosed glioma (dated by TCRdb to about 2021). The study in broad terms: Vaccination began 4-6 weeks after radiotherapy alone, or alongside temozolomide cycles in the chemotherapy-containing groups. The week-35 safety follow-up took place at visit V12, and the week-47 end of study took place at visit V13. For exploratory analyses, 25 to 30 treated patients had longitudinal TCRB deep sequencing done wherever samples were available. Before enrollment, most patients had been given radiochemotherapy with temozolomide as standard therapy, while the rest had received either radiotherapy alone or temozolomide alone. Peripheral blood samples were drawn at six visits, namely V03 (baseline), V05, V07, V10, V12 and V13. Of the approximately 29 treated patients, approximately 62% were male and around 38% were female, and a mean age of about 37 years was recorded. The full study reports these points: According to the authors, sample limitations meant that analyses of patient blood samples could not be reproduced. PBMC samples for TCRB deep sequencing were selected based on availability. Across multiple MHC alleles, vaccine-induced immune responses were seen in 90% to 95% of patients. No apparent relationship was observed between pseudoprogression and alterations in the top peripheral T cell clonotypes detected by TCRB sequencing.

The time point label, as the study defines it: week 35, safety follow-up. Each vaccine dose, consisting of 300 ug of a 20-mer mutant IDH1 peptide in Montanide, was administered subcutaneously with topical imiquimod. Across visits V03 through V10, patients got a total of eight vaccinations, given in weeks 1, 3, 5, 7, 11, 15, 19 and 23. All donors had newly diagnosed IDH1-mutant astrocytomas of WHO grade 3 or 4 that showed loss of nuclear ATRX. The samples were drawn from NOA16, a multicentre, single-arm, open-label phase I trial in Germany that tested a mutant IDH1 peptide vaccine in humans for the first time. Genomic DNA for TCRB sequencing was extracted from EDTA blood using the DNeasy Blood and Tissue Kit.

The sequence came from a man aged 25-45 years with glioma. The rearrangement joined TRBV30 to TRBJ2-7, with TRBD2 identical over 14 junction bases. The sequencing here drew on PBMCs, taken from a glioma patient whose treatment included an IDH1 peptide vaccine. The sequenced DNA is TGTGCCTGGGGGACTAGCGGGGGCTCCTACGAGCAGTACTTC. Its translation reads: CAWGTSGGSYEQYF.